Listed below are T cell receptor beta chains from one sample, sequenced in a study of Ad26.COV2.S vaccination and SARS-CoV-2 variants. TCRdb's copy holds only in-frame clones and misses some; the assay was immunoSEQ multiplex PCR. This table holds some 480,000 clones, roughly 89% found once. Sequencing used peripheral blood, obtained in a trial of Ad26.COV2.S vaccine versus placebo. The receptors here all came from a person between 18 and 60 years old who received the Ad26.COV2.S COVID-19 vaccine or a placebo. The CDR3 runs from the conserved cysteine through the conserved F or W. A D gene is named only where the DNA matches it firmly. Rows may omit the clone size; those that give it use once, few, many or a size class.

CDR3 protein: CASSLEAGVGTEAFF; CDR3 DNA: TGTGCCAGCAGCTTAGAGGCCGGGGTGGGCACTGAAGCTTTCTTT; V gene: TRBV11-2; J gene: TRBJ1-1; clone size: .; D gene: .
CDR3 protein: CASSPQPVGRTEAFF; CDR3 DNA: TGTGCCAGTAGCCCTCAACCTGTGGGGAGGACTGAAGCTTTCTTT; V gene: TRBV19; J gene: TRBJ1-1; clone size: .; D gene: .
CDR3 protein: CASRRIRGGNTEAFF; CDR3 DNA: TGTGCCAGTAGGCGAATACGCGGGGGGAACACTGAAGCTTTCTTT; V gene: TRBV19; J gene: TRBJ1-1; clone size: .; D gene: .
CDR3 protein: CASSFGQTTDTQYF; CDR3 DNA: TGTGCCAGCAGCTTCGGGCAAACCACAGATACGCAGTATTTT; V gene: TRBV27; J gene: TRBJ2-3; clone size: .; D gene: .
CDR3 protein: CASSFASYQPQHF; CDR3 DNA: TGTGCCAGCAGTTTCGCATCTTATCAGCCCCAGCATTTT; V gene: TRBV12-3/TRBV12-4; J gene: TRBJ1-5; clone size: .; D gene: .
CDR3 protein: CASSERGTSGNNEQFF; CDR3 DNA: TGTGCCAGCAGCGAGAGGGGGACTAGCGGGAACAATGAGCAGTTCTTC; V gene: TRBV9; J gene: TRBJ2-1; clone size: .; D gene: TRBD2
CDR3 protein: CASSLDREQFF; CDR3 DNA: TGTGCCAGCAGCTTGGATCGTGAGCAGTTCTTC; V gene: TRBV5-4; J gene: TRBJ2-1; clone size: .; D gene: .
CDR3 protein: CASRQGSTEAFF; CDR3 DNA: TGTGCCAGCAGACAGGGGAGCACTGAAGCTTTCTTT; V gene: TRBV28; J gene: TRBJ1-1; clone size: .; D gene: TRBD1
CDR3 protein: CASSLGQPGANVLTF; CDR3 DNA: TGTGCCAGCAGCCTCGGGCAGCCTGGGGCCAACGTCCTGACTTTC; V gene: TRBV7-3; J gene: TRBJ2-6; clone size: .; D gene: .
CDR3 protein: CASSLQGAYEQYF; CDR3 DNA: TGTGCCAGCAGTCTACAGGGGGCCTACGAGCAGTACTTC; V gene: TRBV2; J gene: TRBJ2-7; clone size: .; D gene: TRBD1
CDR3 protein: CASSIGPPTEAFF; CDR3 DNA: TGTGCCAGCAGTATAGGCCCGCCCACTGAAGCTTTCTTT; V gene: TRBV2; J gene: TRBJ1-1; clone size: .; D gene: .
CDR3 protein: CASSHRGDNQPQHF; CDR3 DNA: TGTGCCAGCTCACACAGGGGGGATAATCAGCCCCAGCATTTT; V gene: TRBV18; J gene: TRBJ1-5; clone size: .; D gene: TRBD1
CDR3 protein: CATSRRGAAPFPSSYNEQFF; CDR3 DNA: TGTGCCACCAGCCGACGAGGGGCGGCGCCATTCCCAAGCTCCTACAATGAGCAGTTCTTC; V gene: TRBV15; J gene: TRBJ2-1; clone size: .; D gene: .
CDR3 protein: CASSLLRYTGELFF; CDR3 DNA: TGTGCCAGCAGTCTGCTAAGGTACACCGGGGAGCTGTTTTTT; V gene: TRBV28; J gene: TRBJ2-2; clone size: once; D gene: .
CDR3 protein: CASSYGSGLAGWSSDTQYF; CDR3 DNA: TGTGCCAGCAGTTACGGGTCGGGACTAGCGGGATGGTCGTCAGATACGCAGTATTTT; V gene: TRBV6-2/TRBV6-3; J gene: TRBJ2-3; clone size: .; D gene: TRBD2
CDR3 protein: CASSFSGTSGQNRQFF; CDR3 DNA: TGTGCCAGTAGTTTCTCCGGGACTAGCGGACAAAATAGGCAGTTCTTC; V gene: TRBV19; J gene: TRBJ2-1; clone size: .; D gene: TRBD2